The sequence of this T cell receptor beta chain was determined in a study of blood T cell repertoires in COVID-19. On the study more broadly: Sources were T cells, B-cell-depleted T cells, or PBMCs; the material itself was cDNA or gDNA.

Authors' data handling: Estimated nucleated cell counts came from reference gene primer amplification. Data came from immunoSEQ multiplex PCR; TCRdb stores just in-frame clones and leaves some out. That table is the source of V, J and clone size, and D and trimming were worked out from the DNA. The sample includes around 120,000 clones, about 86% seen only once; the top ten take about 0.9%. The CDR3 is 15 residues long. Germline V gene lookup returns CDR1 LGHDT and CDR2 YNNKEL (reference sequence). Trimming removed 3 bases from V and 2 bases from J, with 13 bases in between. The V and J genes are TRBV3-1 (or the pseudogene TRBV3-2) and TRBJ1-2; D is possibly TRBD1 (5 bases). The sequence was obtained from a woman between 50 and 59 years old with active or convalescent COVID-19. The sample was peripheral blood. The CDR3: CASSQAGLSNYGYTF. CDR3 nucleotides: TGTGCCAGCAGCCAGGCGGGACTGTCGAACTATGGCTACACCTTC.